The 30 T cell receptor beta chains in this list originate from one sample, sequenced in a study of T cells in Graves' hyperthyroidism and ophthalmopathy. Amplified TCR beta CDR3 regions came from RNA transcripts. Primed by the HTBI set, a first-round RT-PCR was run on the TCR CDR3. TCRdb reprocessed the multiplex PCR reads via MiXCR and lists one record per CDR3 protein. The table includes 300,000 to 450,000 distinct CDR3 sequences, around 13% detected once. Sequencing was done on a sample of blood. These receptors were taken from a woman aged 55-69 years with Graves' hyperthyroidism.

This clonotype was detected many times. The chain joins TRBV28 to TRBJ1-2; maybe TRBD1 (5 bases). V was shortened by 5 bases and J by 4 bases, with 14 bases between the two germline ends. The CDR3 totals 14 residues. In germline, CDR1 is MDHEN, CDR2 SYDVKM. CDR3 DNA: TGTGCCAGCAGTGGACAACCACGGGTCTATGGCTACACCTTC. Protein: CASSGQPRVYGYTF.

This clonotype was counted ten times or more. The rearrangement uses TRBV6-6 and TRBJ1-2; unclear D gene. The CDR3 has 15 residues. Germline CDR1 reads MNHNY; CDR2 reads SVGAGI (reference sequence). Trimming stripped 0 bases from V and 7 bases from J, with 15 bases between. The CDR3 reads CASSYSVDGVGGYTF. CDR3 nucleotide sequence: TGTGCCAGCAGTTACTCTGTGGACGGAGTGGGTGGCTACACCTTC.

This clonotype has ten or more counts. The rearrangement links TRBV2 to TRBJ2-1; possibly TRBD2 for D (6 bases). V lost 3 bases to trimming and J lost 5 bases, with 11 bases between them. The germline V gene has CDR1 SNHLY and CDR2 FYNNEI. CDR3 length: 14 residues. The CDR3 nucleotides read TGTGCCAGCAGTGAGTTGTGGAGGGACAATGAGCAGTTCTTC. Translating gives CASSELWRDNEQFF.

This clonotype was detected a few times. The chain is built from TRBV5-4 and TRBJ2-1, with 8 bases fitting TRBD2. This CDR3 has 15 residues. V shed 5 bases, J shed 8 bases, and the junction held 12 bases outside the gene matches. The germline gives CDR1 SGHNT, CDR2 YYREEE (reference sequence). The CDR3 here is CASRPPSGSMDEQFF. CDR3 nucleotides: TGTGCCAGCAGGCCCCCAAGCGGGAGTATGGATGAGCAGTTCTTC.

The table lists this clonotype with many counts. The gene calls are TRBV28 and TRBJ2-7; 8 bases line up with TRBD2. V trimming: 4 bases; J trimming: 2 bases; junction bases outside the gene matches: 7. Per germline, CDR1 MDHEN and CDR2 SYDVKM. CDR3 length: 15 amino acids. CDR3 amino acids: CASSWPGLGAYEQYF. CDR3 nucleotide sequence: TGTGCCAGCAGTTGGCCGGGACTAGGGGCCTACGAGCAGTACTTC.

This clonotype was seen more than once but under ten times. This may be a read error: a much more frequent sequence differs by one nucleotide. The rearrangement links TRBV27 to TRBJ1-6; no clear D gene. Germline CDR1 is MNHEY and CDR2 is SMNVEV (reference sequence). The CDR3 is made up of 12 amino acids. The V and J ends lost 2 bases and 7 bases respectively, with 3 bases between them. CDR3 bases: TGTGCCAGCAGTTTAATGAATTCACCCCTCCACTTT. The encoded protein is CASSLMNSPLHF.

This clonotype has a handful of counts. The rearrangement joins TRBV12-3 or TRBV12-4 to TRBJ1-1; 7 bases agree with TRBD1. CDR3 length: 11 residues. Unmatched junction bases numbered 2, after V lost 7 bases and J lost 6 bases. This CDR3 reads CASTQGAEAFF. DNA for the CDR3: TGTGCCAGCACTCAGGGGGCTGAAGCTTTCTTT.

This chain joins TRBV12-3 or TRBV12-4 and TRBJ1-1, with D unresolved. There are 14 residues in the CDR3. The V and J ends lost 6 bases and 5 bases respectively, with 16 bases between them. CDR3 nucleotides: TGTGCCAGCAGAAGGATGGGCGGATGGACTGAAGCTTTCTTT. This encodes CASRRMGGWTEAFF.

The chain employs TRBV5-1 and TRBJ2-6; D is ambiguous. The germline CDR1 and CDR2 sequences are SGHRS and YFSETQ. The V gene lost 0 bases and the J gene lost 9 bases, with 7 bases spanning the gap. The CDR3 is 13 amino acids. The CDR3 is CASSLETGNVLTF. In nucleotides, the CDR3 is TGCGCCAGCAGCTTGGAAACTGGCAACGTCCTGACTTTC.

This clonotype was seen ten or more times. This chain links TRBV5-1 with TRBJ2-5; perhaps D is TRBD1 or TRBD2 (5 bases each). The V gene lost 5 bases and the J gene lost 5 bases, with 16 bases spanning the gap. The V gene's germline CDR1 is SGHRS and CDR2 YFSETQ. This CDR3 has 14 amino acids. The CDR3: CASRTGTYLETQYF. For the CDR3, the DNA is TGCGCCAGCAGAACCGGGACCTACCTCGAGACCCAGTACTTC. Complete variable domain (other parts from reference TRBV5-1 and TRBJ2-5): KAGVTQTPRYLIKTRGQQVTLSCSPISGHRSVSWYQQTPGQGLQFLFEYFSETQRNKGNFPGRFSGRQFSNSRSEMNVSTLELGDSALYLCASRTGTYLETQYFGPGTRLLVL.

Ten or more counts support this clonotype. The chain carries TRBV12-3 or TRBV12-4 and TRBJ2-3; no reliable D call. V was cut by 3 bases and J by 1 base, with 8 bases left in between. This CDR3 has 14 residues. The CDR3 here is CASSFKYGTDTQYF. In DNA, the CDR3 is TGTGCCAGCAGTTTTAAATATGGCACAGATACGCAGTATTTT.

This chain joins TRBV28 and TRBJ2-7, with D perhaps matching TRBD1 or TRBD2 (5 bases each). V lost 5 bases to trimming and J lost 0 bases, with 14 bases between them. CDR3 length: 15 amino acids. Germline values: CDR1 MDHEN, CDR2 SYDVKM. CDR3 DNA: TGTGCCAGCAGTGAAGGTGAGGGGAGCTCCTACGAGCAGTACTTC. Amino acids: CASSEGEGSSYEQYF.

The J gene is TRBJ2-1, the V gene TRBV4-1; D is uncertain. Germline CDR1 MGHRA, CDR2 YSYEKL. This CDR3 has 14 residues. V was shortened by 4 bases and J by 7 bases, with 14 bases between the two germline ends. CDR3 sequence reads: CASSPRNDGNEQFF. CDR3 DNA sequence: TGCGCCAGCAGCCCAAGGAACGACGGGAATGAGCAGTTCTTC.

This clonotype appeared a few times. In nucleotides, the CDR3 is TGTGCCAGTAGTATAGGGACTAGCGGTGCGAACACCGGGGAGCTGTTTTTT. Translation gives CASSIGTSGANTGELFF. The V gene is TRBV19, the J gene TRBJ2-2; 10 bases agree with TRBD2. This CDR3 contains 17 residues. Germline-derived CDR1 and CDR2 are LNHDA and SQIVND (reference sequence). J gave up 0 bases and V 1 base, and 2 bases lay outside the gene matches.

This chain joins TRBV11-3 and TRBJ1-1; D is perhaps TRBD1 (5 bases). The CDR3 is made up of 14 amino acids. Trimming shortened V by 5 bases and J by 5 bases, and 15 bases separated the two germline ends. Germline loops: CDR1 SGHNT, CDR2 YENEEA. The CDR3 spells CASSAAGTSTEAFF. The CDR3 coding sequence is TGTGCCAGCAGCGCGGCCGGGACCTCAACTGAAGCTTTCTTT.

This clonotype was counted a few times. The J gene is TRBJ2-6, the V gene TRBV3-1; no reliable D call. The CDR3 contains 15 residues. The V gene lost 3 bases and the J gene lost 0 bases, with 6 bases spanning the gap. The V gene's germline CDR1 is LGHDT and CDR2 YNNKEL (reference sequence). Written as DNA, the CDR3 is TGTGCCAGCAGCCACCTCCGCTCTGGGGCCAACGTCCTGACTTTC. Protein sequence: CASSHLRSGANVLTF.

This clonotype came up many times. V and J are TRBV20-1 and TRBJ1-4, with 7 bases identical to TRBD1. V dropped 6 bases and J dropped 7; count of bases not matched to a gene: 11. This CDR3 contains 14 residues. CDR1 DFQATT and CDR2 SNEGSKA come from the germline V gene (reference sequence). The CDR3 DNA reads as TGCAGTGCCAGACAGGGCAATGGAATTGAAAAACTGTTTTTT. As protein: CSARQGNGIEKLFF.

This clonotype has a count of ten or more. V usage is TRBV27 and J usage is TRBJ1-2, with 9 bases fitting TRBD1. The CDR3 extends over 14 amino acids. Looked up from germline, CDR1 is MNHEY and CDR2 is SMNVEV (reference sequence). V was clipped by 6 bases and J by 6 bases; unmatched bases: 8. CDR3 nucleotides: TGTGCCAGCAGCGGACTACAGGGGGCCGATGGCTACACCTTC. Its protein is CASSGLQGADGYTF.

This clonotype was found many times. V is TRBV30 and J is TRBJ1-1; D is possibly TRBD1 (6 bases). Germline V gene data show CDR1 as GTSNPN and CDR2 as SVGIG (reference sequence). This CDR3 is built from 14 residues. V lost 0 bases to trimming and J lost 8 bases, with 16 bases between them. The CDR3 here is CAWSVGRVGGEAFF. The CDR3, as DNA: TGTGCCTGGAGTGTAGGCAGGGTAGGGGGAGAAGCTTTCTTT.

This clonotype was recorded at least ten times. This sequence joins TRBV27 and TRBJ1-1; D is perhaps TRBD1 (6 bases). Trimming took 5 bases from V and 10 from J, leaving 17 bases between them. The CDR3 loop spans 13 amino acids. Germline CDR1 is MNHEY and CDR2 is SMNVEV (reference sequence). The CDR3: CASSRVQGRGAFF. The CDR3 nucleotides read TGTGCCAGCAGTAGGGTTCAGGGGCGCGGAGCTTTCTTT.

This clonotype was observed at least ten times. DNA of the CDR3: TGTGCCAGCACCCCGGGACAGGCGTACAATGAGCAGTTCTTC. Translated: CASTPGQAYNEQFF. This chain joins TRBV28 and TRBJ2-1; TRBD1 agrees at 8 bases. Germline V gene data show CDR1 as MDHEN and CDR2 as SYDVKM. The CDR3 covers 14 residues. After removal of 7 bases from V and 4 bases from J, the junction contained 6 bases not matched to a gene.

This clonotype came up a few times. The chain links TRBV12-3 or TRBV12-4 to TRBJ2-7; D is unresolved. The CDR3 length is 13 residues. V lost 6 bases to trimming and J lost 2 bases, with 11 bases between them. CDR3 protein: CASSSNGPYEQYF. CDR3 DNA: TGTGCCAGCAGCTCCAACGGACCCTACGAGCAGTACTTC.

This clonotype has at least ten counts. The chain is built from TRBV18 and TRBJ2-2; D is perhaps TRBD1 (5 bases). Between the trimmed V and J ends, which lost 3 bases and 0 bases, there was a span of 8 bases. The CDR3 is made up of 15 amino acids. CDR1 is KGHSH, CDR2 LQKENI, per germline. The CDR3 protein is CASSPTEANTGELFF. CDR3 sequence (DNA): TGTGCCAGCTCACCGACAGAAGCGAACACCGGGGAGCTGTTTTTT.

In its sample, this clonotype was seen many times. The V and J genes are TRBV7-3 and TRBJ2-5; TRBD2 matches at 13 bases. Losses at the gene ends were 4 bases for V and 4 bases for J; bases not matched to a gene: 3. CDR3 length: 15 amino acids. CDR1 and CDR2 (germline): SGHTA, FQGTGA. The CDR3 bases are TGTGCCAGCAGCTACGGACTAGCGGGAGTAGAGACCCAGTACTTC. Translation: CASSYGLAGVETQYF.

This clonotype was recorded at least ten times. The chain links TRBV24-1 to TRBJ2-3; TRBD1 agrees at 7 bases. Unmatched junction bases numbered 14, after V lost 4 bases and J lost 8 bases. CDR3 length: 16 amino acids. CDR1 is KGHDR and CDR2 is SFDVKD in the germline V gene. The CDR3 spells CATSDRRDSPSGTQYF. The CDR3 DNA is TGTGCCACCAGTGACCGCCGGGACAGTCCTTCGGGTACGCAGTATTTT.

This clonotype was counted at least ten times. The chain carries TRBV20-1 and TRBJ1-3; TRBD1 agrees at 10 bases. Germline values: CDR1 DFQATT, CDR2 SNEGSKA (reference sequence). The CDR3 covers 16 residues. The junction had 5 bases not matched to a gene; V was cut back by 1 base and J by 2 bases. The chain's CDR3 is CSARAPGTGAGNTIYF. The CDR3 DNA follows: TGCAGTGCTAGAGCCCCCGGGACAGGGGCTGGAAACACCATATATTTT.

This clonotype was counted at least ten times. The rearrangement links TRBV20-1 to TRBJ1-1, with D tentatively TRBD1 (5 bases). Germline V gene lookup returns CDR1 DFQATT and CDR2 SNEGSKA (reference sequence). The CDR3 has 12 residues. The CDR3 loop is CSAIGGNTEAFF. For the CDR3, the DNA is TGCAGCGCAATTGGGGGAAACACTGAAGCTTTCTTT.

V gene TRBV7-8 combines with J gene TRBJ1-4; D might be TRBD1 (5 bases). Trimming shortened V by 2 bases and J by 8 bases, and 12 bases separated the two germline ends. Germline lookup yields CDR1 SGHVS and CDR2 FQNEAQ. This CDR3 region has 14 residues. For the CDR3, the DNA is TGTGCCAGCAGCTTAACCCAGGGCCGGGAAAAACTGTTTTTT. The encoded protein is CASSLTQGREKLFF. Variable domain in full (rest from reference TRBV7-8 and TRBJ1-4): GAGVSQSPRYKVAKRGQDVALRCDPISGHVSLFWYQQALGQGPEFLTYFQNEAQLDKSGLPSDRFFAERPEGSVSTLKIQRTQQEDSAVYLCASSLTQGREKLFFGSGTQLSVL.

Ten or more counts support this clonotype. The CDR3 coding sequence is TGTGCCAGCCGAGCTAAGGGGCGGGGGTTCCAAGAGACCCAGTACTTC. This sequence encodes CASRAKGRGFQETQYF. The chain joins TRBV27 to TRBJ2-5, with 7 positions matching TRBD2. Germline CDR1 is MNHEY and CDR2 is SMNVEV (reference sequence). CDR3 size: 16 residues. V was pared by 8 bases and J by 1 base, with 13 bases of the junction left unmatched.

This clonotype was seen only a few times. The chain recombines TRBV9 with TRBJ1-2; TRBD1 might be the D (6 bases). V was cut by 1 base and J by 7 bases, with 17 bases left in between. Germline CDR1 reads SGDLS; CDR2 reads YYNGEE. The CDR3 length is 15 residues. CDR3 sequence (DNA): TGTGCCAGCAGCGTACGGGCAGGGGAAGGCGGTGGCTACACCTTC. This gives the protein CASSVRAGEGGGYTF.